This T cell receptor (beta chain) was documented in a study of response to subunit inactivated influenza vaccine. Study conclusions and caveats: Every seasonal influenza vaccination brings in few new T cells, the authors suggested.

In regard to this clonotype: Its antigen is still unknown.

TCRdb reprocessed the RT-PCR reads via MiXCR and lists one record per CDR3 protein. This sample carries around 750,000 distinct CDR3 sequences, about 20% of them seen once, and the ten largest clones take around 9.6%. Germline V lookup: CDR1 MNHEY, CDR2 SMNVEV (reference sequence). This CDR3 is 15 amino acids long. V was pared by 3 bases and J by 4 bases, with 15 bases between. The sequence was collected from a man between 45 and 60 years old who received an inactivated influenza vaccine. The V and J genes are TRBV27 and TRBJ1-1; perhaps TRBD1 as D (6 bases). The sample consisted of PBMCs from blood, taken 5 to 6 days after vaccination. The CDR3 reads CASSFPGARVTEAFF. DNA of the CDR3: TGTGCCAGCAGTTTTCCGGGGGCGCGGGTCACTGAAGCTTTCTTT.